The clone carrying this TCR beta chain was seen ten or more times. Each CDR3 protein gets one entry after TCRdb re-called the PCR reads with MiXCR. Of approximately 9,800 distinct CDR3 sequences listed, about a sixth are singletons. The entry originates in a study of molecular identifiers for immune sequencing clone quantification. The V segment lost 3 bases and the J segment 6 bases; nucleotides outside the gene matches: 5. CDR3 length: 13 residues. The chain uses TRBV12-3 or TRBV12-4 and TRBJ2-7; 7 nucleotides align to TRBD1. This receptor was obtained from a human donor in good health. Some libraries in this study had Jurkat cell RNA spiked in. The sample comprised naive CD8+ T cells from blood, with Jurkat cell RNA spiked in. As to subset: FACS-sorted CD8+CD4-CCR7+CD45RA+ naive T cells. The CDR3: CASSFEGAVEQYF. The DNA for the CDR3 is TGTGCCAGCAGTTTTGAGGGGGCCGTCGAGCAGTACTTC.